The clone carrying this T cell receptor beta chain has a count of ten or more. What it recognizes is unknown. The source of the sample is a study of T cells in Graves' hyperthyroidism and ophthalmopathy. Study findings and constraints: Most clonotypes expanded in the thyroid (above 0.001) were also present in blood.

It was 8 to 10 ml of fresh peripheral blood that supplied the PBMCs. Regions amplified from RNA transcripts were the TCR beta CDR3 regions. TCR CDR3 underwent first-round RT-PCR with the HTBI primer set. Using its own MiXCR run on the multiplex PCR reads, TCRdb lists one record per CDR3 protein. Among around 300,000 distinct CDR3 sequences listed, about 20% were seen once. With V trimmed by 5 bases and J by 1 base, 12 bases remained unmatched. The CDR3 is 17 amino acids. Germline V gene sequence: CDR1 MNHNS, CDR2 SASEGT. The clonotype originates from a man aged 25-45 years with Graves' ophthalmopathy. The gene calls are TRBV6-1 and TRBJ1-1; 8 positions agree with TRBD1. The sample comprised blood. CDR3 protein: CASSKILTTGANTEAFF. CDR3 DNA: TGTGCCAGCAGTAAAATACTCACGACAGGGGCGAACACTGAAGCTTTCTTT.